These 17 T cell receptor beta chains came from one sample sequenced in a study of cytomegalovirus exposure and HLA in healthy donors. Researchers ran the PCR with 60 Vbeta and 13 Jbeta primers. Produced via immunoSEQ multiplex PCR; TCRdb's table is partial and in-frame only. The profile shows around 92,000 clones, 60% to 85% of them singletons. Sequencing was carried out using PBMCs. These receptors all come from a man in his sixties in good health and CMV-seropositive.

J is TRBJ2-2 and V is TRBV29-1; a possible D gene is TRBD1 (6 bases). The CDR3 runs to 12 residues. V was cut by 7 bases and J by 7 bases, with 13 bases left in between. Germline values: CDR1 SQVTM, CDR2 ANQGSEA. The CDR3 reads CSGSTGYGELFF. DNA of the CDR3: TGCAGCGGAAGCACAGGGTACGGGGAGCTGTTTTTT.

This clone was seen more than once but under ten times. The chain has TRBV7-9 and TRBJ2-3, with a possible D match to TRBD1 (5 bases). From germline, CDR1 is SEHNR and CDR2 FQNEAQ (reference sequence). The CDR3 covers 14 residues. V dropped 2 bases and J dropped 4 bases, with 10 bases sitting between them. CDR3 protein: CASSLIGAPDTQYF. CDR3 DNA sequence: TGTGCCAGCAGCTTAATTGGGGCCCCAGATACGCAGTATTTT.

The chain joins TRBV5-4 to TRBJ2-5, with 7 bases identical to TRBD1. The CDR3 runs 13 residues. Losses at the gene ends were 3 bases for V and 6 bases for J; bases not matched to a gene: 5. Germline V CDR1 and CDR2: SGHNT, YYREEE (reference sequence). CDR3: CASSSDRSQTQYF. In DNA form, the CDR3 reads TGTGCCAGCAGCTCGGACAGGTCGCAGACCCAGTACTTC.

The count of this clone is one. The chain combines TRBV7-6 with TRBJ2-3; 11 nucleotides line up with TRBD2. Per the germline V gene, CDR1 is SGHVS and CDR2 is FNYEAQ. This CDR3 has 17 residues. Germline trimming cut 3 bases from V and 2 bases from J; bases unmatched to any gene: 7. CDR3 sequence reads: CASSLGPLAGATDTQYF. CDR3 DNA sequence: TGTGCCAGCAGCTTGGGGCCACTAGCGGGGGCCACAGATACGCAGTATTTT. The whole variable domain, filled in from reference TRBV7-6 and TRBJ2-3, reads GAGVSQSPRYKVTKRGQDVALRCDPISGHVSLYWYRQALGQGPEFLTYFNYEAQQDKSGLPNDRFSAERPEGSISTLTIQRTEQRDSAMYRCASSLGPLAGATDTQYFGPGTRLTVL.

The chain carries TRBV21-1 and TRBJ1-6; the table's D gene call, TRBD1, was not cross checked with the DNA. TRBV21-1 is a recognized pseudogene. The CDR3 spans 13 residues. The CDR3 region is CAQRYRGNSPLHF. The CDR3 DNA reads as TGTGCCCAAAGGTACAGGGGGAATTCACCCCTCCACTTT.

This sequence joins TRBV11-3 and TRBJ2-2; D not resolved. V was clipped by 3 bases and J by 1 base, with 12 bases between them. CDR3 length: 16 residues. Per the germline V gene, CDR1 is SGHNT and CDR2 is YENEEA. The CDR3 loop is CASSFGTALNTGELFF. The CDR3, as DNA: TGTGCCAGCAGCTTTGGAACAGCCCTGAACACCGGGGAGCTGTTTTTT.

This chain connects TRBV28 to TRBJ1-6; maybe TRBD1 (5 bases). The CDR3 is 13 amino acids. The V and J ends lost 7 bases and 4 bases respectively, with 8 bases between them. Germline V gene sequence: CDR1 MDHEN, CDR2 SYDVKM. The CDR3 loop is CASIRDYNSPLHF. For the CDR3, the DNA is TGTGCCAGCATCAGGGATTATAATTCACCCCTCCACTTT.

This clone was seen a handful of times. J is TRBJ1-2 and V is TRBV5-1, with D maybe TRBD1 (5 bases). Germline V gene sequence: CDR1 SGHRS, CDR2 YFSETQ. V lost 1 base to trimming and J lost 0 bases, with 10 bases between them. This CDR3 is built from 15 residues. The CDR3 is CASSLTGITNYGYTF. CDR3 nucleotide sequence: TGCGCCAGCAGCTTGACAGGAATAACTAACTATGGCTACACCTTC.

In this sample, this clone turned up once. The genes are TRBV7-9 and TRBJ1-3, with no clear D. Germline V gene sequence: CDR1 SEHNR, CDR2 FQNEAQ (reference sequence). The CDR3 length is 14 residues. V lost 3 bases, J lost 0 bases, and 6 bases lay in between. CDR3 bases: TGTGCCAGCAGCTTTTCCCTCTCTGGAAACACCATATATTTT. Amino acid sequence: CASSFSLSGNTIYF.

This chain uses TRBV27 with TRBJ1-2; 7 bases map to TRBD1. Germline CDR1 MNHEY, CDR2 SMNVEV (reference sequence). The V gene end was trimmed by 3 bases and the J gene end by 8 bases; junction bases not matched to a gene: 3. CDR3 length: 12 residues. As DNA, the CDR3 is TGTGCCAGCAGTTTCGCAGGGGGAGGCTACACCTTC. Residues: CASSFAGGGYTF.

This clone turned up a few times. The rearrangement joins TRBV2 to TRBJ1-1; D ambiguous. CDR3 length: 13 residues. The germline V and J ends were trimmed by 5 bases and 0 bases, with 7 bases remaining between them. Germline-derived CDR1 and CDR2 are SNHLY and FYNNEI. CDR3 bases: TGTGCCAGCAGTCGTTATGTGAACACTGAAGCTTTCTTT. Translating gives CASSRYVNTEAFF.

For this clone: One end of the junction does not line up with germline, which may come from a read error. The rearrangement links TRBV7-9 to TRBJ1-5, with 9 bases fitting TRBD1. The germline V gene encodes CDR1 SEHNR and CDR2 FQNEAQ (reference sequence). The CDR3 runs to 16 residues. CDR3 sequence (DNA): TGTTCCAGCAGCTTTTCCGTGGGGACAGGGAATCAGCCCCAGCATTTT. It encodes CSSSFSVGTGNQPQHF.

V is TRBV30 and J is TRBJ1-3, with D maybe TRBD1 (5 bases). Trimming removed 0 bases from V and 0 bases from J, with 12 bases in between. CDR1 and CDR2 from the germline V gene are GTSNPN and SVGIG (reference sequence). The CDR3 covers 16 residues. In DNA form, the CDR3 reads TGTGCCTGGAGTGTACTGTGGGACTACTCTGGAAACACCATATATTTT. This gives the protein CAWSVLWDYSGNTIYF.

In its sample, this clone was seen a few times. The junction and the germline gene differ at one end; a read error may be behind it. The chain couples TRBV7-9 to TRBJ1-2, with a tentative D call TRBD1 (6 bases). The CDR3 runs to 10 residues. In germline, CDR1 is SEHNR, CDR2 FQNEAQ (reference sequence). In DNA form, the CDR3 reads TGTTCCAGCAGCTCACAGGGTAGTGCCTTC. Its protein is CSSSSQGSAF.

V gene TRBV30 combines with J gene TRBJ2-1, with TRBD1 identical over 9 bases. The CDR3 length is 14 residues. Germline V gene lookup returns CDR1 GTSNPN and CDR2 SVGIG (reference sequence). The trim removed 2 bases at V and 6 bases at J, leaving 5 bases unmatched. CDR3 sequence: CAWSSRTGVNEQFF. The CDR3 DNA reads as TGTGCCTGGAGTTCCCGGACAGGGGTCAATGAGCAGTTCTTC.

The V and J genes are TRBV6-1 and TRBJ1-6; 9 bases are a match to TRBD1. After removal of 8 bases from V and 6 bases from J, the junction contained 5 bases not matched to a gene. Germline values: CDR1 MNHNS, CDR2 SASEGT. The CDR3 extends over 14 amino acids. DNA of the CDR3: TGTGCCAGCCCTCCGGACAGGGGTAATTCACCCCTCCACTTT. It specifies CASPPDRGNSPLHF.

The gene calls are TRBV5-8 and TRBJ2-7; maybe TRBD1 (5 bases). This CDR3 spans 16 amino acids. Germline CDR1 is SGHTS and CDR2 is YDEGEE. With 4 bases removed from V and 4 bases from J, the gap between germline ends came to 21 bases. CDR3 sequence (DNA): TGTGCCAGCAGCCCTATCCTGACAGAAGTTTTTTACGAGCAGTACTTC. Protein sequence: CASSPILTEVFYEQYF.